A selection of T cell receptor beta chains follows, all from one sample in a study of T cells after yellow fever vaccination. A single record per CDR3 protein comes from TCRdb applying MiXCR to the 5' RACE reads. This table has 500,000 to 550,000 distinct CDR3 sequences, just over 20% appearing once. The sample was PBMCs, taken more than 20 days after the first yellow fever vaccination. The receptor set was obtained from a man aged 18 to 35 who received the YFV17D yellow fever vaccine. Both conserved end residues are part of each CDR3. D genes are given only for firm matches. Rows may omit the clone size; those that give it use once, few, many or a size class.

CASSLRRDGLTDTQYF	TGCGCCAGCAGCTTAAGAAGAGATGGGCTCACAGATACGCAGTATTTT	TRBJ2-3	TRBV5-1	16	-	-
CASSSDRGNVNEQFF	TGTGCCAGCAGTTCCGACAGGGGAAACGTCAATGAGCAGTTCTTC	TRBJ2-1	TRBV6-5	15	TRBD1	few
CASSRDRVWETQYF	TGTGCCAGCAGCCGGGACAGGGTCTGGGAGACCCAGTACTTC	TRBJ2-5	TRBV7-7	14	TRBD1	few
CSARRPTGNYEQYF	TGCAGTGCTAGGCGGCCCACGGGTAACTACGAGCAGTACTTC	TRBJ2-7	TRBV20-1	14	-	few
CASSSWSQGGPDTQYF	TGTGCCAGCAGCTCGTGGAGCCAGGGGGGCCCAGATACGCAGTATTTT	TRBJ2-3	TRBV5-4	16	-	-
CASSESADTQYF	TGTGCCAGCAGCGAGAGCGCAGATACGCAGTATTTT	TRBJ2-3	TRBV3-1	12	-	-
CATADGLAKNIQYF	TGTGCCACAGCCGACGGTCTAGCCAAAAACATTCAGTACTTC	TRBJ2-4	TRBV10-3	14	-	-
CSARGGRVEQFF	TGCAGTGCTAGAGGGGGACGGGTTGAGCAGTTCTTC	TRBJ2-1	TRBV20-1	12	-	-
CASSHRVAYEQYF	TGTGCCAGCAGCCACAGGGTGGCCTACGAGCAGTACTTC	TRBJ2-7	TRBV3-1	13	-	few
CASRPGSSYEQYF	TGTGCCAGCCGACCAGGGAGCTCCTACGAGCAGTACTTC	TRBJ2-7	TRBV4-2	13	-	few
CASSGTAGTDTQYF	TGCGCCAGCAGCGGGACCGCGGGCACAGATACGCAGTATTTT	TRBJ2-3	TRBV5-1	14	-	-
CASSPGPNYGYTF	TGTGCCAGCTCACCAGGGCCGAACTATGGCTACACCTTC	TRBJ1-2	TRBV18	13	-	many
CASSFAFGRRVTEAFF	TGTGCCAGCAGCTTCGCCTTTGGGAGACGGGTGACTGAAGCTTTCTTT	TRBJ1-1	TRBV11-2	16	-	-
CASSYWGEQFF	TGTGCCAGCAGTTACTGGGGGGAGCAGTTCTTC	TRBJ2-1	TRBV6-2/TRBV6-3	11	-	few
CSVRGQGNQPQHF	TGCAGCGTAAGGGGACAGGGGAATCAGCCCCAGCATTTT	TRBJ1-5	TRBV29-1	13	TRBD1	-
CASSYWGQGTQETQYF	TGCGCCAGCAGCTACTGGGGTCAGGGCACCCAAGAGACCCAGTACTTC	TRBJ2-5	TRBV5-1	16	-	-
CASAPGQYNEQFF	TGTGCCAGCGCCCCTGGACAGTACAATGAGCAGTTCTTC	TRBJ2-1	TRBV9	13	-	few
CASSPTAGGSSTGELFF	TGTGCCAGCAGCCCCACAGCGGGGGGGAGCAGCACCGGGGAGCTGTTTTTT	TRBJ2-2	TRBV4-2	17	TRBD2	few
CASSTREDTQYF	TGTGCCAGCAGCACTAGAGAAGATACGCAGTATTTT	TRBJ2-3	TRBV7-9	12	-	once
CATSDSLPGKGTDTQYF	TGTGCCACCAGTGACTCCTTGCCAGGGAAGGGCACAGATACGCAGTATTTT	TRBJ2-3	TRBV24-1	17	-	few
CAISPQTSGAKETQYF	TGTGCCATCAGTCCACAGACTAGCGGGGCCAAAGAGACCCAGTACTTC	TRBJ2-5	TRBV10-3	16	TRBD2	-
CASSPILRGGELFF	TGCGCCAGCAGCCCCATTCTGAGGGGCGGGGAGCTGTTTTTT	TRBJ2-2	TRBV4-3	14	-	-
CASSLGIWEVEETQYF	TGTGCCAGCAGCTTGGGTATTTGGGAGGTGGAAGAGACCCAGTACTTC	TRBJ2-5	TRBV7-9	16	-	-
CASSLVAQVEKLFF	TGTGCCAGCAGCTTGGTAGCACAGGTCGAAAAACTGTTTTTT	TRBJ1-4	TRBV5-5	14	-	-
CASSQEGGVSPLHF	TGCGCCAGCAGCCAAGAAGGTGGCGTTTCACCCCTCCACTTT	TRBJ1-6	TRBV4-1	14	-	-
CASSRSLLAGRQETQYF	TGTGCCAGCTCACGCTCCTTACTAGCGGGGAGGCAAGAGACCCAGTACTTC	TRBJ2-5	TRBV18	17	TRBD2	-
CASSSLQIANTGELFF	TGTGCCAGCAGCTCGTTACAGATTGCGAACACCGGGGAGCTGTTTTTT	TRBJ2-2	TRBV7-3	16	-	-
CASSPRLAGTETQYF	TGTGCCAGCAGTCCACGGCTAGCGGGGACTGAGACCCAGTACTTC	TRBJ2-5	TRBV12-3/TRBV12-4	15	TRBD2	-
CASSGTGSTGELFF	TGTGCCAGCAGTGGAACAGGGTCTACCGGGGAGCTGTTTTTT	TRBJ2-2	TRBV6-1	14	-	few
CASSQAVGSSTDTQYF	TGTGCCAGCAGCCAAGCCGTGGGGTCTAGCACAGATACGCAGTATTTT	TRBJ2-3	TRBV4-2	16	-	few
CASSQEWALGVDTQYF	TGCGCCAGCAGCCAAGAATGGGCCCTAGGGGTGGATACGCAGTATTTT	TRBJ2-3	TRBV4-3	16	-	-
CASSSWTEATNEKLFF	TGTGCCAGCAGCTCGTGGACAGAAGCAACTAATGAAAAACTGTTTTTT	TRBJ1-4	TRBV7-2	16	-	-
CASSRPGGALNTEAFF	TGTGCCAGCAGCCGACCGGGGGGGGCCCTGAACACTGAAGCTTTCTTT	TRBJ1-1	TRBV5-6	16	-	-
CATRFQGAIRYTF	TGTGCCACCCGATTCCAGGGGGCTATACGCTACACCTTC	TRBJ1-2	TRBV15	13	TRBD1	few
CASSPRTGAYGQFF	TGCGCCAGCAGCCCCCGGACAGGAGCCTATGGGCAGTTCTTC	TRBJ2-1	TRBV5-1	14	TRBD1	few
CASSLGTGSEAFF	TGCGCCAGCAGCTTGGGGACAGGGAGTGAAGCTTTCTTT	TRBJ1-1	TRBV5-1	13	TRBD1	few
CSVAREGATQYF	TGCAGCGTTGCCAGGGAGGGAGCTACGCAGTATTTT	TRBJ2-3	TRBV29-1	12	TRBD2	-
CASSFGGTGLGGYTF	TGTGCCAGCAGTTTTGGTGGGACAGGGTTAGGTGGCTACACCTTC	TRBJ1-2	TRBV12-3/TRBV12-4	15	TRBD1	few
CASSKGGTGGSF	TGTGCCAGCAGCAAAGGCGGGACAGGAGGGAGCTTC	TRBJ2-5	TRBV21-1	12	-	-
CSVGVRGTYEQYF	TGCAGCGTTGGTGTCCGGGGAACCTACGAGCAGTACTTC	TRBJ2-7	TRBV29-1	13	-	few
CSASAPQSNQPQHF	TGCAGTGCTAGCGCCCCGCAAAGCAATCAGCCCCAGCATTTT	TRBJ1-5	TRBV20-1	14	-	few
CSVRGSSNQPQHF	TGCAGCGTCCGGGGAAGTAGCAATCAGCCCCAGCATTTT	TRBJ1-5	TRBV29-1	13	-	-
CASSWGLAGDTDTQYF	TGCGCCAGCAGCTGGGGACTAGCGGGGGACACAGATACGCAGTATTTT	TRBJ2-3	TRBV5-1	16	TRBD2	-
CASSQDRGGALSYNEQFF	TGTGCCAGCAGCCAAGATCGCGGGGGGGCCCTATCCTACAATGAGCAGTTCTTC	TRBJ2-1	TRBV3-1	18	TRBD2	few
CASSYSGPGSSLEETQYF	TGTGCCAGCAGTTACTCGGGTCCGGGAAGTTCGCTAGAAGAGACCCAGTACTTC	TRBJ2-5	TRBV6-5	18	-	-
CASSEGPRYTYNEQFF	TGTGCCAGCAGCGAAGGCCCCAGATATACCTACAATGAGCAGTTCTTC	TRBJ2-1	TRBV9	16	-	few
CASTDLVVWSYNEQFF	TGTGCCAGCACCGATTTGGTAGTTTGGTCGTACAATGAGCAGTTCTTC	TRBJ2-1	TRBV6-1	16	-	-
CASSSRTSDTQYF	TGCGCCAGCAGCTCCAGGACTAGCGATACGCAGTATTTT	TRBJ2-3	TRBV5-1	13	TRBD2	many
CSAGGGPGYEQYF	TGCAGTGCCGGTGGGGGCCCGGGCTACGAGCAGTACTTC	TRBJ2-7	TRBV20-1	13	-	few
CASSKPDVEEKLFF	TGTGCCAGCTCAAAGCCCGATGTCGAGGAAAAACTGTTTTTT	TRBJ1-4	TRBV18	14	-	-
CAGRGLAERNEQFF	TGTGCCGGAAGGGGTCTAGCGGAGAGAAATGAGCAGTTCTTC	TRBJ2-1	TRBV2	14	TRBD2	-
CASSPIAGQYNEQFF	TGTGCCAGCAGTCCCATAGCGGGGCAATACAATGAGCAGTTCTTC	TRBJ2-1	TRBV12-3/TRBV12-4	15	TRBD2	-
CASSEDRVGSYRNEQYF	TGTGCCAGCAGTGAGGACAGGGTTGGGTCGTATCGGAACGAGCAGTACTTC	TRBJ2-7	TRBV25-1	17	TRBD1	few